These 10 T cell receptor beta chains share one sample of origin, sequenced in a study of T cells expressing NK-cell markers. TCRdb re-called the 5' RACE reads and catalogs CDR3 proteins one per entry, DNA excluded. The ten most abundant clones cover around 4% of a sample with roughly 300,000 distinct CDR3 sequences. The sequenced material came from blood T cells: a sorted CD56 or NKG2C T cell subset, CD4+ or CD8+ T cells, or bulk PBMC T cells (not recorded which). Every receptor here comes from a woman aged 18-69 years in good health.

This rearrangement joins TRBV20-1 to TRBJ1-1. Germline loops: CDR1 DFQATT, CDR2 SNEGSKA (reference sequence). There are 13 residues in the CDR3. The chain's CDR3 is CSARNLGFNEAFF.

J is TRBJ2-5 and V is TRBV7-2; as DNA is missing, the TRBD2 call by TCRdb cannot be tested. In germline, CDR1 is SGHTA, CDR2 FQGNSA. The CDR3 loop spans 14 amino acids. The CDR3 protein is CASSPGSSRETQYF.

This rearrangement joins TRBV20-1 to TRBJ2-7; no DNA is available, so the TRBD2 call from TCRdb remains unchecked. Germline loops: CDR1 DFQATT, CDR2 SNEGSKA (reference sequence). CDR3 size: 13 residues. This CDR3 reads CSVPPSGYYEQYF.

CDR3 sequence: CASSLAGTENEKLFF. This chain connects TRBV5-1 to TRBJ1-4; lacking DNA, the TRBD1 call made by TCRdb goes unchecked. CDR1 and CDR2 from the germline V gene are SGHRS and YFSETQ. The CDR3 runs 15 residues. Drawing the rest from reference TRBV5-1 and TRBJ1-4, the complete variable domain is KAGVTQTPRYLIKTRGQQVTLSCSPISGHRSVSWYQQTPGQGLQFLFEYFSETQRNKGNFPGRFSGRQFSNSRSEMNVSTLELGDSALYLCASSLAGTENEKLFFGSGTQLSVL.

The CDR3 reads CASSWTGGTGGEKLFF. This chain links TRBV6-1 with TRBJ1-4; TCRdb returns TRBD1, unconfirmable since there is no DNA. The CDR3 sequence is 16 residues long. Germline V gives CDR1 MNHNS, CDR2 SASEGT.

The chain employs TRBV7-2 and TRBJ2-7. Germline assignment: CDR1 SGHTA and CDR2 FQGNSA. This CDR3 spans 13 amino acids. CDR3 in amino acids: CASTFRTNYEQYF.

The CDR3 protein is CASSQVIGHYGYTF. The chain joins TRBV4-2 to TRBJ1-2. The germline V gene encodes CDR1 LGHNA and CDR2 YNFKEQ. CDR3 length: 14 residues.

CDR3 sequence reads: CASSSSLLTGGGYTF. J is TRBJ1-2 and V is TRBV28; TCRdb returns TRBD1, unconfirmable since there is no DNA. Germline V gene sequence: CDR1 MDHEN, CDR2 SYDVKM. This CDR3 is 15 amino acids long.

The V gene is TRBV12-3 or TRBV12-4, the J gene TRBJ1-4; the D call of TRBD1 rests on TCRdb alone, since no DNA is present to check it. The CDR3 has 14 amino acids. CDR3: CASGLDRGSEKLFF.

The chain links TRBV4-2 to TRBJ1-5; there is no DNA to check the TCRdb D call of TRBD1. The germline V gene has CDR1 LGHNA and CDR2 YNFKEQ. This CDR3 region has 15 residues. The CDR3 is CASSQEVQGLQPQHF.